This TCR beta chain was found in a study of shared clonotypes between healthy human individuals. CDR3 length: 10 residues. CDR1 is SSHAT, CDR2 FNYEAQ, per germline (reference sequence). Positive CCR7 selection of CD45RO-negative cells yielded the naive CD8 cells, and terminally differentiated effector memory CD45RA+ cells were excluded. Profiled with immunoSEQ multiplex PCR; TCRdb holds only in-frame clones, not every one. The table shows hundreds of thousands of clones, with 95% occurring only once. This clone has just one count. Sequenced sample: naive CD8+ T cells sorted from blood. The receptor comes from a woman in her thirties in good health. The rearrangement joins TRBV7-7 to TRBJ1-1; D not resolved. In DNA form, the CDR3 reads TGTGCAAGCCGGGGTGCTGAAGCTTTCTTT. Residues: CASRGAEAFF.